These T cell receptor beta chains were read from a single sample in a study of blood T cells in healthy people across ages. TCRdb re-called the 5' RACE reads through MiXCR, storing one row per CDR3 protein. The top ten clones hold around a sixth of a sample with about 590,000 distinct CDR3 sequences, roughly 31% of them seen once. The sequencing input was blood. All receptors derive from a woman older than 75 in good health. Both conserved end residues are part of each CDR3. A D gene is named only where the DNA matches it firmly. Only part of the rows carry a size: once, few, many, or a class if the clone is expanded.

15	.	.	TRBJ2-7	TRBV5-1	TGCGCCAGCAGCTTGGCCGGGTCCGGTGCCTACGAGCAGTACTTC	CASSLAGSGAYEQYF
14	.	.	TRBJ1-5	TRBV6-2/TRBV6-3	TGTGCCAGCAGGGTGGGGGGCCGCAATCAGCCCCAGCATTTT	CASRVGGRNQPQHF
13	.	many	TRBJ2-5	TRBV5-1	TGCGCCAGCAGCTTTTTAGCCCAAGAGACCCAGTACTTC	CASSFLAQETQYF
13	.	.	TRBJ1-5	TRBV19	TGTGCCACCGCCGAGTCGGGAAATCAGCCCCAGCATTTT	CATAESGNQPQHF
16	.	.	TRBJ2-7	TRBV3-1	TGTGCCAGCAGCCAAGATTGGGTAGCGGCGCGATACGAGCAGTACTTC	CASSQDWVAARYEQYF
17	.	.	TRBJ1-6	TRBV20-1	TGCAGTGCCTCGACGACAGGTTCAAGCTCCTATAATTCACCCCTCCACTTT	CSASTTGSSSYNSPLHF
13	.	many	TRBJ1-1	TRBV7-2	TGTGCCAGCACCCCCGGGACTAACACTGAAGCTTTCTTT	CASTPGTNTEAFF
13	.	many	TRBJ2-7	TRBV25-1	TGTGCCAGCAATTCCGTAACAGGGCGAGAGCAGTACTTC	CASNSVTGREQYF
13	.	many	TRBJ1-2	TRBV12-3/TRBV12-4	TGTGCCAGCACCGGGGCAGGCATGCGTGGCTACACCTTC	CASTGAGMRGYTF
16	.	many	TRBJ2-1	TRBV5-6	TGTGCCAGCAGCTTGGAACGGGCGCCCTCCTACAATGAGCAGTTCTTC	CASSLERAPSYNEQFF
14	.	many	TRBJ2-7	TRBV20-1	TGCAGTGCTAATTCCGGGGCAACATCCTACGAGCAGTACTTC	CSANSGATSYEQYF